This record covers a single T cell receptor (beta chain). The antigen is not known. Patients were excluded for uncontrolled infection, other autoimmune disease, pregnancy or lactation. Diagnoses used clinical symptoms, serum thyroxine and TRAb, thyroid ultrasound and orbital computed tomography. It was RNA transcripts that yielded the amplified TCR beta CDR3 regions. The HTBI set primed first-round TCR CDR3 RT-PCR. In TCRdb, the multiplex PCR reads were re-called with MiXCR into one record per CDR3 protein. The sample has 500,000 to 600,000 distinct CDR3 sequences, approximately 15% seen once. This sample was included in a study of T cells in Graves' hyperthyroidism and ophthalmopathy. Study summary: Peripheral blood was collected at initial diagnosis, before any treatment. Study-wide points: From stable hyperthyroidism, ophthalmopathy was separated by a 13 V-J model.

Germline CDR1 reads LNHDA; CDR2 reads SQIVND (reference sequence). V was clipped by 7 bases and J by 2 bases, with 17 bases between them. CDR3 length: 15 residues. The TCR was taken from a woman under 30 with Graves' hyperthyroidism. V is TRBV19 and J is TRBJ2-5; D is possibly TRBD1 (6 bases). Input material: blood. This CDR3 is CASNEPGQPQETQYF. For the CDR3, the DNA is TGTGCCAGTAATGAACCGGGACAACCGCAAGAGACCCAGTACTTC.